The 3 T cell receptor beta chains below all came from one sample that was sequenced in a study of CD8 T cells in Susac syndrome. With random hexamers, roughly 0.45 to 1 ug RNA was reverse transcribed. TCRdb ran MiXCR on the immunoSEQ multiplex PCR reads and lists one entry per CDR3 protein. Here the sample spans around 190,000 distinct CDR3 sequences, around 93% being singletons. The sequenced material came from CD4+ T cells from PBMCs. All receptors come from a human donor in good health.

J is TRBJ1-5 and V is TRBV7-2; D gene uncertain. In germline, CDR1 is SGHTA, CDR2 FQGNSA. V lost 1 base to trimming and J lost 4 bases, with 11 bases between them. The CDR3 totals 15 residues. CDR3 DNA: TGTGCCAGCAGCTTAGATAATCGGGGAAATCAGCCCCAGCATTTT. It yields the protein CASSLDNRGNQPQHF.

The chain couples TRBV15 to TRBJ2-7; 9 bases match TRBD1. This CDR3 contains 15 residues. After removal of 5 bases from V and 3 bases from J, the junction contained 8 bases not matched to a gene. Germline CDR1 is LNHNV and CDR2 is YYDKDF (reference sequence). The chain's CDR3 is CATSLPGTGNYEQYV. DNA for the CDR3: TGTGCCACCAGCTTGCCCGGGACAGGGAACTACGAGCAGTACGTC.

This clonotype has a handful of counts. V usage is TRBV7-2 and J usage is TRBJ2-5, with D unresolved. Germline values: CDR1 SGHTA, CDR2 FQGNSA. CDR3 size: 12 residues. Trimming stripped 9 bases from V and 5 bases from J, with 13 bases between. DNA of the CDR3: TGTGCCAGTAGTTCGGGTGGGGAGACCCAGTACTTC. This translates into CASSSGGETQYF.